Listed below are T cell receptor beta chains from one sample, sequenced in a study of cytomegalovirus exposure and HLA in healthy donors. The protocol was immunoSEQ multiplex PCR, while the TCRdb copy is restricted to in-frame clones and leaves out a portion. The sample yields roughly 160,000 clones, more than 60% seen once. The sample was PBMCs. These receptors were obtained from a man aged 40-50 years in good health and CMV-seronegative. The CDR3 runs from the conserved cysteine through the conserved F or W. D genes are given only for firm matches. Size tells how often a clone was seen (once, few, many) or the class of an expanded clone, and some rows leave it out.

j_call	d_call	clone_size	v_call	cdr3_aa	cdr3_nt
TRBJ1-6	TRBD1	NA	TRBV6-4	CASSDGTDNSPLHF	TGTGCCAGCAGTGACGGGACAGATAATTCACCCCTCCACTTT
TRBJ2-7	TRBD1	few	TRBV4-1	CASSQAGSVGDRYYEQYF	TGCGCCAGCAGCCAAGCGGGTAGTGTGGGGGACAGGTACTACGAGCAGTACTTC
TRBJ2-1	NA	NA	TRBV27	CASSSGTPYNEQFF	TGTGCCAGCAGTTCCGGGACACCCTACAATGAGCAGTTCTTC
TRBJ1-6	TRBD1	NA	TRBV6-1	CAGKTGVDNSPLHF	TGTGCCGGAAAAACAGGGGTCGACAATTCACCCCTCCACTTT
TRBJ2-7	NA	few	TRBV5-5	CASSLGALSYEQYF	TGTGCCAGCAGCTTGGGAGCCCTCTCCTACGAGCAGTACTTC
TRBJ2-4	NA	NA	TRBV12-2	CASRLRRTGVENIQYF	TGTGCAAGTCGCTTACGAAGGACAGGGGTGGAAAACATTCAGTACTTC
TRBJ2-7	TRBD2	NA	TRBV6-1	CASNLAGGSPYEQYF	TGTGCCAGCAACCTAGCGGGGGGGAGCCCCTACGAGCAGTACTTC
TRBJ1-1	NA	NA	TRBV7-3	CASSTAGGTEAFF	TGTGCCAGCAGCACCGCGGGGGGAACTGAAGCTTTCTTT
TRBJ2-5	TRBD2	NA	TRBV4-1	CASSQPGLASIETQYF	TGCGCCAGCAGCCAGCCGGGACTAGCGTCTATCGAGACCCAGTACTTC
TRBJ2-7	NA	NA	TRBV4-1	CASRELGLTSYEQYF	TGCGCCAGCCGTGAGCTTGGACTAACCTCCTACGAGCAGTACTTC
TRBJ1-2	NA	NA	TRBV7-2	CASSLTDRIYGYTF	TGTGCCAGCAGCTTAACGGACAGAATCTATGGCTACACCTTC
TRBJ2-2	TRBD1	once	TRBV28	CASRTRLTGDRGELFF	TGTGCCAGCAGGACCCGACTGACAGGGGATCGGGGGGAGCTGTTTTTT
TRBJ1-5	NA	NA	TRBV7-9	CASQGRGNNQPQHF	TGTGCCAGCCAAGGGAGGGGGAACAATCAGCCCCAGCATTTT
TRBJ2-7	NA	NA	TRBV27	CASRRTGELYEQYF	TGTGCCAGCAGAAGGACTGGTGAGCTCTACGAGCAGTACTTC
TRBJ2-2	TRBD1	NA	TRBV15	CATSRELSGQANTGELFF	TGTGCCACCAGCAGGGAACTCAGCGGACAGGCGAACACCGGGGAGCTGTTTTTT
TRBJ2-7	NA	NA	TRBV28	CASSLAATTSEQYF	TGTGCCAGCAGTTTAGCGGCTACAACATCCGAGCAGTACTTC
TRBJ1-3	NA	NA	TRBV2	CASSEGHPSGNTIYF	TGTGCCAGCAGTGAAGGGCACCCCTCTGGAAACACCATATATTTT
TRBJ2-3	NA	NA	TRBV6-6	CASSWRTFTDTQYF	TGTGCCAGCAGTTGGAGGACTTTCACAGATACGCAGTATTTT
TRBJ2-1	TRBD2	NA	TRBV5-1	CASTRLAGGQGEQFF	TGCGCCAGCACTCGACTAGCGGGGGGGCAGGGTGAGCAGTTCTTC
TRBJ2-2	NA	NA	TRBV12-2	CASRLAPDRVGTGELFF	TGTGCAAGTCGCTTAGCCCCCGACAGGGTTGGCACCGGGGAGCTGTTTTTT
TRBJ1-6	NA	few	TRBV7-2	CASSLVGEAYNSPLHF	TGTGCCAGCAGCTTAGTGGGGGAGGCCTATAATTCACCCCTCCACTTT
TRBJ2-7	TRBD2	once	TRBV7-9	CASSPRAGGSYEQYF	TGTGCCAGCAGCCCACGAGCGGGGGGCTCCTACGAGCAGTACTTC
TRBJ2-2	TRBD1	NA	TRBV27	CASSSQGAGTGELFF	TGTGCCAGCAGTTCACAGGGGGCAGGAACCGGGGAGCTGTTTTTT
TRBJ2-4	NA	NA	TRBV6-5	CASSYSHSGERNIQYF	TGTGCCAGCAGTTATTCCCACTCGGGGGAACGAAACATTCAGTACTTC
TRBJ1-4	NA	NA	TRBV28	CASMVPAGAANEKLFF	TGTGCCAGCATGGTTCCCGCAGGGGCCGCTAATGAAAAACTGTTTTTT
TRBJ1-3	NA	NA	TRBV11-2	CASSPRPGGIENTIYF	TGTGCCAGCAGCCCCAGGCCGGGGGGCATAGAGAACACCATATATTTT
TRBJ2-1	TRBD1	NA	TRBV6-5	CASSLGQVYNEQFF	TGTGCCAGCAGTCTGGGACAGGTCTATAATGAGCAGTTCTTC
TRBJ2-1	TRBD1	NA	TRBV29-1	CSVDRGPVDEQFF	TGCAGCGTAGACAGGGGGCCTGTCGATGAGCAGTTCTTC
TRBJ2-7	NA	NA	TRBV7-9	CASSLASGHTYEQYF	TGTGCCAGCAGCTTAGCCTCGGGACACACCTACGAGCAGTACTTC
TRBJ1-2	TRBD1	NA	TRBV7-8	CASSLERGQTHGYTF	TGTGCCAGCAGCTTAGAACGGGGACAGACCCATGGCTACACCTTC
TRBJ2-3	TRBD2	NA	TRBV5-4	CASSLGAGGNTDTQYF	TGTGCCAGCAGCTTAGGAGCGGGGGGTAACACAGATACGCAGTATTTT
TRBJ1-2	TRBD1	few	TRBV2	CASSADGQGAGGYTF	TGTGCCAGCAGCGCGGATGGACAGGGGGCGGGCGGCTACACCTTC
TRBJ2-7	NA	NA	TRBV5-8	CASSLNRHEQYF	TGTGCCAGCAGCTTAAATCGCCACGAGCAGTACTTC
TRBJ1-6	NA	NA	TRBV28	CASSLSAPRRNSPLHF	TGTGCCAGCAGTTTATCAGCGCCCCGGCGCAATTCACCCCTCCACTTT
TRBJ1-6	NA	few	TRBV6-5	CASTHHGSNSPLHF	TGTGCCAGCACTCACCACGGGTCTAATTCACCCCTCCACTTT
TRBJ2-4	NA	NA	TRBV4-3	CASSQEEVPKNIQYF	TGCGCCAGCAGCCAAGAGGAGGTACCCAAAAACATTCAGTACTTC
TRBJ2-3	NA	NA	TRBV29-1	CSVRVPSTDTQYF	TGCAGCGTCAGGGTTCCGAGCACAGATACGCAGTATTTT
TRBJ1-3	TRBD1	NA	TRBV10-3	CAISAQGGGNTIYF	TGTGCCATCAGTGCTCAGGGGGGAGGAAACACCATATATTTT
TRBJ2-7	TRBD1	NA	TRBV7-9	CASTGTGAYEQYF	TGTGCCAGCACCGGGACAGGGGCCTACGAGCAGTACTTC
TRBJ2-7	NA	few	TRBV6-1	CASSFDMLPREQYF	TGTGCCAGCAGTTTCGACATGCTACCGCGCGAGCAGTACTTC
TRBJ1-6	TRBD1	NA	TRBV5-1	CASSFGTDNSPLHF	TGCGCCAGCAGCTTCGGGACAGATAATTCACCCCTCCACTTT
TRBJ2-7	TRBD1	NA	TRBV2	CASRDVTGTGPYEQYF	TGTGCCAGCAGGGATGTAACCGGGACAGGGCCCTACGAGCAGTACTTC
TRBJ1-1	NA	NA	TRBV6-5	CASRRVGGTEAFF	TGTGCCAGCAGACGGGTGGGGGGCACTGAAGCTTTCTTT
TRBJ2-7	NA	NA	TRBV15	CATSRDLVARGEQYF	TGTGCCACCAGCAGAGATTTGGTAGCTCGGGGCGAGCAGTACTTC
TRBJ1-4	NA	NA	TRBV2	CASMGGVGEKLFF	TGTGCCAGCATGGGGGGGGTTGGTGAAAAACTGTTTTTT
TRBJ2-5	NA	NA	TRBV4-2	CASSQVVGVSETQYF	TGTGCCAGCAGCCAAGTAGTAGGGGTGTCAGAGACCCAGTACTTC
TRBJ2-7	TRBD2	few	TRBV4-1	CASSQVGVRGDGEQYF	TGCGCCAGCAGCCAAGTTGGCGTTCGGGGGGACGGCGAGCAGTACTTC
TRBJ1-1	TRBD1	NA	TRBV30	CAWSGDSVNTEAFF	TGTGCCTGGAGTGGGGACAGTGTGAACACTGAAGCTTTCTTT
TRBJ1-4	TRBD1	NA	TRBV9	CASSVGPGTGLEEKLFF	TGTGCCAGCAGCGTAGGCCCCGGGACAGGGCTCGAGGAAAAACTGTTTTTT
TRBJ1-1	NA	NA	TRBV7-2	CASSPGVVAFF	TGTGCCAGCAGCCCGGGGGTGGTAGCTTTCTTT
TRBJ2-3	TRBD1	NA	TRBV6-1	CASSEGQGTDTQYF	TGTGCCAGCAGTGAGGGACAGGGAACAGATACGCAGTATTTT
TRBJ1-1	NA	NA	TRBV5-1	CASSPGPGGDTEAFF	TGCGCCAGCAGCCCGGGCCCGGGGGGGGACACTGAAGCTTTCTTT
TRBJ2-1	NA	NA	TRBV5-6	CASTGPGQNYNEQFF	TGTGCCAGCACCGGACCGGGACAAAATTACAATGAGCAGTTCTTC
TRBJ1-1	TRBD1	NA	TRBV5-1	CASSSQGRNTEAFF	TGCGCCAGCAGCTCACAGGGGAGGAACACTGAAGCTTTCTTT